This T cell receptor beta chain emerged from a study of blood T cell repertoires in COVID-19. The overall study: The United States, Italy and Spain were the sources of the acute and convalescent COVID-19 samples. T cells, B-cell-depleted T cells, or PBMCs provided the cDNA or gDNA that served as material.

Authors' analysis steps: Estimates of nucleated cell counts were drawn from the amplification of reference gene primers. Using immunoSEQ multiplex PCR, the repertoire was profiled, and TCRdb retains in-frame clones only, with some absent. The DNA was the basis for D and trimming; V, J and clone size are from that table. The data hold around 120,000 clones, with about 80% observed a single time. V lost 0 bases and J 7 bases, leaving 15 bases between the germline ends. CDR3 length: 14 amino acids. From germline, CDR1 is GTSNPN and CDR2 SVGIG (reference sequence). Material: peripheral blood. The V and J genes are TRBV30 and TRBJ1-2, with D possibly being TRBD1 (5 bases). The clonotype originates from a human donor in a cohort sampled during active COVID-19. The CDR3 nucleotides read TGTGCCTGGAGTGTAAAAGGGGTTACGCTTGGCTACACCTTC. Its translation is CAWSVKGVTLGYTF. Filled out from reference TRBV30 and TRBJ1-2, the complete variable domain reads SQTIHQWPATLVQPVGSPLSLECTVEGTSNPNLYWYRQAAGRGLQLLFYSVGIGQISSEVPQNLSASRPQDRQFILSSKKLLLSDSGFYLCAWSVKGVTLGYTFGSGTRLTVV.